This TCR beta chain was identified in a study of T cell repertoires in cytomegalovirus infection. Study-wide background: Public TCR beta signatures were indicative of both CMV infection and a matching HLA type.

This CDR3 is 15 amino acids long. The junction had 12 bases not matched to a gene; V was cut back by 4 bases and J by 12 bases. CDR1 and CDR2 from the germline V gene are SGHTA and FQGNSA. General observations from the study: Identification of carriers of CMV plus the relevant HLA was achieved through cumulative public TCR beta family frequency.

This clonotype has ten or more counts. Its antigen is as yet unknown. MiXCR, run by TCRdb on the reads, gives a single entry per CDR3 protein. This table holds 350,000 to 450,000 distinct CDR3 sequences, about a sixth found once. The V call is TRBV7-2, the J call TRBJ2-1, with 10 bases fitting TRBD1. The TCR sequence derives from a human donor in good health (CMV status not recorded). Some clones in this sample may be carry-over from other donors' samples. Sequenced input: PBMCs. The DNA of the CDR3 is TGTGCCAGCAGCTATCCGGGACAGGGGTCTCTTGGGCAGTTCTTC. It encodes CASSYPGQGSLGQFF.